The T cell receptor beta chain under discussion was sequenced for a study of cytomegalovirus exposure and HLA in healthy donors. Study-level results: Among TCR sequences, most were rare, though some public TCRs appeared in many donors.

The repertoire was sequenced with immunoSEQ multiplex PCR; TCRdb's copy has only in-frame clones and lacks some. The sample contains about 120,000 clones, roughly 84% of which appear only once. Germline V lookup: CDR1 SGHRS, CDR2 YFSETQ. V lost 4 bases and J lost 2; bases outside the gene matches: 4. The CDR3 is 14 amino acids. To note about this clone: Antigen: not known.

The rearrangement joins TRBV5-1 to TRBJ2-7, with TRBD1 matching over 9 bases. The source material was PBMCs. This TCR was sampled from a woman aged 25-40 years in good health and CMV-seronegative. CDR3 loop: CASSLGQGPYEQYF. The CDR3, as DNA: TGCGCCAGCAGCCTGGGACAGGGTCCCTACGAGCAGTACTTC.